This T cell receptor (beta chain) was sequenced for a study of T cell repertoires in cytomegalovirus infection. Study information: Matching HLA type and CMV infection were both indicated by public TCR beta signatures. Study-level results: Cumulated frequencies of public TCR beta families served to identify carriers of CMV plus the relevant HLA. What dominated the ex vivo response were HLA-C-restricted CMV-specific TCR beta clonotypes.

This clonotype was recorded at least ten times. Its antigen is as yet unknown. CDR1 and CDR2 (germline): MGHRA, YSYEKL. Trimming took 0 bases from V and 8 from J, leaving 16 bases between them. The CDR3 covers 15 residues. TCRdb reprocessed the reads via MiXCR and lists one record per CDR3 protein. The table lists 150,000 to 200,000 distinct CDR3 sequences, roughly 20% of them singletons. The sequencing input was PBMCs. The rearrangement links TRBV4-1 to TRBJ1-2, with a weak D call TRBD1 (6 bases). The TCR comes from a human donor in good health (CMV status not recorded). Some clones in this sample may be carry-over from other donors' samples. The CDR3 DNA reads TGCGCCAGCAGCCAAGATCGAGCAGGGGCGCAGGGCTACACCTTC. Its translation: CASSQDRAGAQGYTF.